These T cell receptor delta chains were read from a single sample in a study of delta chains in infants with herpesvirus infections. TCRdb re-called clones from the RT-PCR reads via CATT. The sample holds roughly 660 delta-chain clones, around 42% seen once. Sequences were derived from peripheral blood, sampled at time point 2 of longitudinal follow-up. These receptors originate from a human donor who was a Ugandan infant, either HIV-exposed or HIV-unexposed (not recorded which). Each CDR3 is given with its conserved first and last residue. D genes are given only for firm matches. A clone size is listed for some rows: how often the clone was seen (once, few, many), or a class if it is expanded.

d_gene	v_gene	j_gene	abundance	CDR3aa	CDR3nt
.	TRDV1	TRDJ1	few	CALGKKRGPLQKLIF	TGTGCTCTTGGGAAAAAGCGGGGTCCTCTACAAAAACTCATCTTT
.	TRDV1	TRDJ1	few	CALGEPGGYTDKLIF	TGTGCTCTTGGGGAACCGGGCGGGTACACCGATAAACTCATCTTT
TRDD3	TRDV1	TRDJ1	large	CALGELYVPLWGIPDKLIF	TGTGCTCTTGGGGAACTCTATGTTCCTCTCTGGGGGATACCCGATAAACTCATCTTT
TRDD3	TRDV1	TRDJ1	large	CALGLSTGGYRADKLIF	TGTGCTCTTGGGCTATCTACGGGGGGATATCGCGCCGATAAACTCATCTTT
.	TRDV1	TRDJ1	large	CALGELPWVPHTDKLIF	TGTGCTCTTGGGGAACTCCCCTGGGTGCCCCACACCGATAAACTCATCTTT
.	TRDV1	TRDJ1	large	CALGHGGRDKLIF	TGTGCTCTTGGTCATGGGGGGAGGGATAAACTCATCTTT
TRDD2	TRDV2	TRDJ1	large	CACDNWPSYVGMGIYTDKLIF	TGTGCCTGTGACAATTGGCCTTCCTACGTGGGGATGGGGATTTACACCGATAAACTCATCTTT
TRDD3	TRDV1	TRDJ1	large	CALGELVLRTGGLRWGKLIF	TGTGCTCTTGGGGAACTAGTACTTCGTACTGGGGGATTGCGTTGGGGAAAACTCATCTTT
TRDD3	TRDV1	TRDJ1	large	CALGELKYARTGGYGGVLGGIWGKLIF	TGTGCTCTTGGGGAACTTAAGTACGCCCGTACTGGGGGATACGGTGGTGTTCTCGGGGGAATTTGGGGTAAACTCATCTTT
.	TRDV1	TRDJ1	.	CALGELESRPSDKLIF	TGTGCTCTTGGGGAACTGGAGTCCCGACCGAGCGATAAACTCATCTTT
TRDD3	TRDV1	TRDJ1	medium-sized	CALGGPHFGGYGYTDKLIF	TGTGCTCTTGGGGGTCCCCATTTTGGGGGATACGGGTACACCGATAAACTCATCTTT
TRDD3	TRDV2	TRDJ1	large	CACDTGGYTDKLIF	TGTGCCTGTGACACTGGGGGATACACCGATAAACTCATCTTT
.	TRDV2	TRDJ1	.	CACDTDKLIF	TGTGCCTGTGACACCGATAAACTCATCTTT